The 3 T cell receptor beta chains presented below share a single source sample, sequenced in a study of glioma-infiltrating T cells after dendritic cell vaccination. The repertoire was sequenced with immunoSEQ multiplex PCR; TCRdb's copy has only in-frame clones and lacks some. The data contain tens of thousands of clones, 85% of them singletons. Noted time point: after dendritic cell vaccination, including at tumor progression/relapse. Source: blood, taken after dendritic cell vaccination. These receptors all stem from a human donor with glioblastoma.

J is TRBJ1-1 and V is TRBV7-9, with D uncertain. The CDR3 extends over 14 amino acids. The germline gives CDR1 SEHNR, CDR2 FQNEAQ (reference sequence). The V end lost 3 bases, the J end lost 7 bases, and 15 bases lay between the germline ends. The CDR3 loop is CASSFYRSTDEAFF. The CDR3 DNA reads TGTGCCAGCAGCTTTTACCGTTCAACAGATGAAGCTTTCTTT.

The chain joins TRBV25-1 to TRBJ2-7, with 9 bases identical to TRBD1. The ends lost 3 bases at V and 4 bases at J; junction bases unmatched: 7. The CDR3 spans 15 residues. In germline, CDR1 is MGHDK, CDR2 SYGVNS. DNA of the CDR3: TGTGCCAGCAGTGACCGTCCCGGGACAGGGTACGAGCAGTACTTC. This encodes CASSDRPGTGYEQYF.

This clone was detected only once. V and J are TRBV7-7 and TRBJ2-7; 11 nucleotides agree with TRBD1. CDR3 size: 15 residues. Germline V CDR1 and CDR2: SSHAT, FNYEAQ (reference sequence). J gave up 2 bases and V 3 bases, and 3 bases lay outside the gene matches. CDR3 residues: CASSFGTGGTYEQYF. CDR3 DNA sequence: TGTGCCAGCAGCTTCGGGACAGGGGGGACCTACGAGCAGTACTTC.